A selection of T cell receptor beta chains follows, all from one sample in a study of shared clonotypes between healthy human individuals. Profiled with immunoSEQ multiplex PCR; TCRdb holds only in-frame clones, not every one. The profile shows about 2.1 million clones, 90% to 95% of them singletons. Material for sequencing was naive CD8+ T cells from PBMCs. The source of these receptors is a man between 18 and 35 years old in good health. Some clones in this sample may be carry-over from other donors' samples. Both conserved end residues are part of each CDR3. Each record gives: D gene, J gene, V gene, clone size, CDR3 protein, CDR3 DNA. The D gene is left open where the match is weak. A row's size may be missing; if present it is once, few, many or a size class.

. | TRBJ2-2 | TRBV12-5 | . | CASGTTTSGGTGELFF | TGTGCTAGTGGTACCACGACAAGTGGGGGCACCGGGGAGCTGTTTTTT
. | TRBJ2-1 | TRBV28 | . | CASSLRGAAYNEQFF | TGTGCCAGCAGTTTACGGGGGGCGGCCTACAATGAGCAGTTCTTC
. | TRBJ2-5 | TRBV10-3 | . | CAISGDNQETQYF | TGTGCCATCAGTGGGGACAACCAAGAGACCCAGTACTTC
. | TRBJ2-1 | TRBV28 | . | CASSTAGTSYNEQFF | TGTGCCAGCAGTACCGCCGGGACTTCCTACAATGAGCAGTTCTTC
TRBD2 | TRBJ2-1 | TRBV7-6 | few | CASSLETSGRGEQFF | TGTGCCAGCAGCTTAGAGACTAGCGGGAGGGGAGAGCAGTTCTTC
TRBD1 | TRBJ1-2 | TRBV5-1 | . | CASSPRQGDGYTF | TGCGCCAGCAGCCCCCGACAGGGGGATGGCTACACCTTC
. | TRBJ2-7 | TRBV6-4 | . | CASRHGSYEQYF | TGTGCCAGCAGGCACGGGTCCTACGAGCAGTACTTC
. | TRBJ2-7 | TRBV11-2 | . | CASSFGVFGEQYF | TGTGCCAGCAGCTTCGGGGTTTTTGGCGAGCAGTACTTC
. | TRBJ2-7 | TRBV29-1 | . | CSVLADYEQYF | TGCAGCGTTCTGGCGGACTACGAGCAGTACTTC
TRBD1 | TRBJ1-2 | TRBV27 | . | CASSFTGTGYGYTF | TGTGCCAGCAGTTTCACCGGGACAGGTTATGGCTACACCTTC
TRBD1 | TRBJ1-1 | TRBV2 | . | CASSDKLQPQGARTEAFF | TGTGCCAGCAGTGATAAGCTGCAACCGCAGGGGGCTCGGACTGAAGCTTTCTTT
. | TRBJ2-1 | TRBV5-5 | . | CASSFSVLTGNEQFF | TGTGCCAGCAGCTTCTCCGTTTTAACGGGAAATGAGCAGTTCTTC
. | TRBJ2-7 | TRBV12-2 | . | CASRLVPRREVALGPYEQYF | TGTGCAAGTCGCTTAGTTCCTCGGCGGGAGGTAGCCCTGGGGCCCTACGAGCAGTACTTC
. | TRBJ1-1 | TRBV7-2 | . | CASSRTARDTEAFF | TGTGCCAGCAGCAGGACAGCGAGAGACACTGAAGCTTTCTTT
TRBD1 | TRBJ2-7 | TRBV19 | . | CASTKTGQGPEQYF | TGTGCCAGTACCAAAACTGGACAGGGGCCCGAGCAGTACTTC
. | TRBJ1-5 | TRBV27 | . | CASHWSGALEVGDQPQHF | TGTGCCAGTCATTGGTCAGGGGCGTTGGAAGTCGGTGATCAGCCCCAGCATTTT
. | TRBJ1-2 | TRBV7-2 | . | CASSLPPANYGYTF | TGTGCCAGCAGCTTGCCGCCGGCTAACTATGGCTACACCTTC